Presented here are 18 T cell receptor beta chains from one specimen sequenced in a study of blood T cells in healthy people across ages. Primers used in a second PCR of about 7 to 11 cycles were a sample-barcoded 5' primer and a J-beta primer mix. TCRdb analysed the 5' RACE reads with MiXCR anew, one entry per CDR3 protein. Of hundreds of thousands of distinct CDR3 sequences listed, about half are singletons. The sequenced material came from blood. The source is a man at least 80 years old in good health.

The J gene is TRBJ2-2, the V gene TRBV5-1, with D perhaps matching TRBD2 (6 bases). Trimming pared 1 base from V and 6 bases from J, leaving 16 bases between. The CDR3 spans 16 residues. Per germline, CDR1 SGHRS and CDR2 YFSETQ. The CDR3 region has the DNA TGCGCCAGCAGCTTGAATCCAGGGAGGCAGGCCGGGGAGCTGTTTTTT. Amino acid sequence: CASSLNPGRQAGELFF.

The chain is built from TRBV7-9 and TRBJ2-5, with 7 bases lining up with TRBD2. Per germline, CDR1 SEHNR and CDR2 FQNEAQ (reference sequence). After removal of 5 bases from V and 2 bases from J, the junction contained 14 bases not matched to a gene. The CDR3 length is 17 residues. The CDR3 here is CASSPGTTAPWQETQYF. The CDR3 nucleotides read TGTGCCAGCAGCCCGGGGACTACTGCTCCTTGGCAAGAGACCCAGTACTTC.

The J gene is TRBJ2-3, the V gene TRBV2, with 10 bases fitting TRBD1. Germline assignment: CDR1 SNHLY and CDR2 FYNNEI. The V and J ends lost 6 bases and 4 bases, in that order; junction bases with no gene match: 7. The CDR3 runs 15 residues. CDR3 sequence: CASRMTGGFADTQYF. Here the CDR3 DNA reads TGTGCCAGCAGAATGACAGGGGGCTTCGCAGATACGCAGTATTTT.

The chain joins TRBV10-3 to TRBJ2-3; 8 bases match TRBD1. CDR1 ENHRY and CDR2 SYGVKD come from the germline V gene. This CDR3 comprises 15 residues. With V trimmed by 10 bases and J by 2 bases, 11 bases remained unmatched. CDR3 loop: CATADRERITDTQYF. The CDR3 DNA reads as TGTGCCACTGCGGACAGGGAAAGAATCACAGATACGCAGTATTTT.

In its sample, this clonotype was seen a few times. This sequence joins TRBV7-8 and TRBJ1-2; D gene uncertain. Trimming cost V 5 bases and J 5 bases, with 18 bases left between them. CDR3 length: 15 amino acids. Looked up from germline, CDR1 is SGHVS and CDR2 is FQNEAQ. The CDR3 is CASSTQFNTAYGYTF. CDR3 sequence (DNA): TGTGCCAGCAGCACCCAATTCAATACGGCGTATGGCTACACCTTC.

This sequence joins TRBV20-1 and TRBJ1-4, with D maybe TRBD1 (6 bases). The V end was cut by 5 bases, the J end by 5 bases, with 15 bases between. Germline V lookup: CDR1 DFQATT, CDR2 SNEGSKA (reference sequence). The CDR3 is made up of 14 amino acids. CDR3 DNA: TGCAGTGCTCACAGACAGGCCCCGAATGAAAAACTGTTTTTT. It is translated as CSAHRQAPNEKLFF.

There are a few counts of this clonotype. The chain carries TRBV24-1 and TRBJ2-1; 8 positions agree with TRBD2. V trimming: 6 bases; J trimming: 6 bases; junction bases outside the gene matches: 21. The CDR3 consists of 19 residues. Germline V gene sequence: CDR1 KGHDR, CDR2 SFDVKD. CDR3 amino acids: CATSPRPREGHSLSNEQFF. The CDR3 coding sequence is TGTGCCACCAGTCCCCGTCCCCGGGAGGGCCATTCATTGAGCAATGAGCAGTTCTTC.

The rearrangement links TRBV20-1 to TRBJ2-3; D possibly corresponds to TRBD2 (6 bases). V dropped 3 bases and J dropped 6 bases, with 19 bases sitting between them. The CDR3 extends over 15 amino acids. CDR1 and CDR2 (germline): DFQATT, SNEGSKA (reference sequence). The CDR3 is CSASGAGRLSDTQYF. In nucleotides, the CDR3 is TGCAGTGCTAGTGGCGCGGGACGGTTAAGTGATACGCAGTATTTT.

This clonotype was counted between two and nine times. The CDR3 region has the DNA TGCGCCAGCAGCCAAGATCTTGATAGCGGGACGGATACGCAGTATTTT. Protein: CASSQDLDSGTDTQYF. This sequence joins TRBV4-3 and TRBJ2-3; 8 bases are a match to TRBD2. Germline V lookup: CDR1 LGHNA, CDR2 YSLEER. Trimming cost V 0 bases and J 6 bases; bases outside gene matches: 8. The CDR3 length is 16 residues.

This clonotype was seen a few times. The chain employs TRBV10-3 and TRBJ2-7; 9 nucleotides match TRBD1. Germline V gene sequence: CDR1 ENHRY, CDR2 SYGVKD. The CDR3 covers 13 residues. The V gene end was trimmed by 5 bases and the J gene end by 3 bases; junction bases not matched to a gene: 2. CDR3 in amino acids: CAISRGQGYEQYF. The CDR3 nucleotides read TGTGCCATCAGTCGGGGACAGGGCTACGAGCAGTACTTC.

The V gene is TRBV29-1, the J gene TRBJ2-7; 10 bases agree with TRBD2. The J call is doubtful: the DNA matches TRBJ2-5 better. Germline CDR1 is SQVTM and CDR2 is ANQGSEA. The CDR3 runs 15 residues. CDR3 coding DNA: TGCAGCGTTGAATGGCTAGCGGGGGCGGTAGAGACCCAGTACTTC. As protein: CSVEWLAGAVETQYF.

The CDR3 nucleotides are TGCAGTGCTAGCCTCGGAGCAAACACTGAAGCTTTCTTT. It translates to CSASLGANTEAFF. V gene TRBV20-1 combines with J gene TRBJ1-1, with no clear D. Trimming pared 3 bases from V and 2 bases from J, leaving 10 bases between. From germline, CDR1 is DFQATT and CDR2 SNEGSKA (reference sequence). CDR3 size: 13 residues.

The CDR3 region has the DNA TGCAGTGCTAGGCAGCCGGGAGAGACCCAGTACTTC. This translates into CSARQPGETQYF. V usage is TRBV20-1 and J usage is TRBJ2-5; no firm D call. V was shortened by 3 bases and J by 4 bases, with 9 bases between the two germline ends. The CDR3 has 12 amino acids. Germline assignment: CDR1 DFQATT and CDR2 SNEGSKA (reference sequence).

On this clonotype: Sequence at one end of the junction differs from germline and may be a read error. This chain links TRBV5-1 with TRBJ2-1, with a weak D call TRBD2 (6 bases). Germline V lookup: CDR1 SGHRS, CDR2 YFSETQ. The CDR3 totals 13 residues. The CDR3 sequence is CASSFGRNNEQLF. CDR3 DNA: TGCGCCAGCAGCTTTGGGAGGAACAATGAGCAGCTCTTC. Filled out from reference TRBV5-1 and TRBJ2-1, the complete variable domain reads KAGVTQTPRYLIKTRGQQVTLSCSPISGHRSVSWYQQTPGQGLQFLFEYFSETQRNKGNFPGRFSGRQFSNSRSEMNVSTLELGDSALYLCASSFGRNNEQLFGPGTRLTVL.

The chain has TRBV15 and TRBJ2-5; D might be TRBD2 (6 bases). Per germline, CDR1 LNHNV and CDR2 YYDKDF (reference sequence). This CDR3 comprises 15 residues. The V end lost 1 base, the J end lost 5 bases, and 14 bases lay between the germline ends. Written as DNA, the CDR3 is TGTGCCACCAGCAGAGCTGCGGGGCTAGAGGAGACCCAGTACTTC. It yields the protein CATSRAAGLEETQYF.

V is TRBV20-1 and J is TRBJ2-3; TRBD2 matches at 7 bases. The V segment lost 7 bases and the J segment 4 bases; nucleotides outside the gene matches: 14. CDR3 size: 15 residues. Per the germline V gene, CDR1 is DFQATT and CDR2 is SNEGSKA (reference sequence). The CDR3 region is CSVSPPTSSADTQYF. CDR3 nucleotide sequence: TGCAGTGTCAGTCCCCCGACTAGCTCGGCAGATACGCAGTATTTT.

This chain connects TRBV20-1 to TRBJ2-1, with a tentative D call TRBD2 (5 bases). V shed 3 bases and J shed 9 bases, with 15 bases lying between them. The CDR3 has 13 residues. Germline values: CDR1 DFQATT, CDR2 SNEGSKA (reference sequence). The CDR3 region is CSASPGGEGEQFF. CDR3 nucleotides: TGCAGTGCTAGTCCAGGTGGTGAGGGTGAGCAGTTCTTC.

As concerns this clonotype: Given a much more abundant clone one base away, this may be a read error. This chain connects TRBV10-3 to TRBJ2-3; D uncertain. The CDR3 sequence is 13 residues long. CDR1 ENHRY and CDR2 SYGVKD come from the germline V gene. The CDR3 DNA reads TGTGCCGTCAGTACCGACGGAGCAGATACGCAGTATTTT. Protein sequence: CAVSTDGADTQYF.